Shown below are 25 T cell receptor beta chains from a single sample sequenced in a study of Graves' ophthalmopathy and Graves' hyperthyroidism. Amplification of TCR beta CDR3 regions used RNA transcripts. RT-PCR in the first round used HTBI primers; a second-round multiplex PCR followed. TCRdb ran MiXCR on the multiplex PCR reads and lists one entry per CDR3 protein. The data contain roughly 610,000 distinct CDR3 sequences, 22% of them singletons. Sequences were obtained from peripheral blood. The receptors were gathered from a woman between 18 and 29 years old with stable Graves' hyperthyroidism. Some clones in this sample may be carry-over from other donors' samples.

This clonotype occurred many times. The rearrangement links TRBV6-4 to TRBJ1-1, with TRBD1 matching 8 bases. The CDR3 runs to 15 residues. Germline V gene sequence: CDR1 MRHNA, CDR2 SNTAGT. Germline trimming cut 5 bases from V and 1 base from J; bases unmatched to any gene: 6. CDR3 bases: TGTGCCAGCAGTTGCATGGGGACAGGGAACACTGAAGCTTTCTTT. Its protein is CASSCMGTGNTEAFF.

The genes are TRBV7-6 and TRBJ2-7; 7 bases fit TRBD1. The length of the CDR3 is 14 residues. CDR1 and CDR2 from the germline V gene are SGHVS and FNYEAQ. The ends lost 4 bases at V and 3 bases at J; junction bases unmatched: 6. The CDR3 protein is CASSSTTGNYEQYF. The CDR3 nucleotides read TGTGCCAGCAGCTCGACGACAGGGAACTACGAGCAGTACTTC. Together with reference TRBV7-6 and TRBJ2-7, the CDR3 gives the full variable domain: GAGVSQSPRYKVTKRGQDVALRCDPISGHVSLYWYRQALGQGPEFLTYFNYEAQQDKSGLPNDRFSAERPEGSISTLTIQRTEQRDSAMYRCASSSTTGNYEQYFGPGTRLTVT.

The rearrangement links TRBV4-1 to TRBJ1-3; D might be TRBD1 (6 bases). There are 18 residues in the CDR3. Trimming shortened V by 3 bases and J by 9 bases, and 27 bases separated the two germline ends. CDR1 is MGHRA, CDR2 YSYEKL, per germline. The CDR3 spells CASSQNFLLDSRGVTIYF. CDR3 DNA sequence: TGCGCCAGCAGCCAGAATTTTCTTTTGGACAGTAGGGGCGTCACCATATATTTT.

The rearrangement uses TRBV28 and TRBJ2-7, with TRBD2 matching over 7 bases. The CDR3 length is 13 residues. J gave up 0 bases and V 8 bases, and 4 bases lay outside the gene matches. Germline CDR1 is MDHEN and CDR2 is SYDVKM. DNA for the CDR3: TGTGCCAGCTGGGAGGGAGTCTCCTACGAGCAGTACTTC. Its translation is CASWEGVSYEQYF.

This clonotype was detected a few times. The rearrangement joins TRBV28 to TRBJ1-1; D is perhaps TRBD1 (6 bases). Trimming removed 6 bases from V and 4 bases from J, with 15 bases in between. CDR1 is MDHEN and CDR2 is SYDVKM in the germline V gene. The CDR3 length is 14 residues. Written as DNA, the CDR3 is TGTGCCAGCAGCAACGGGGGGGCGGGCACTGAAGCTTTCTTT. It codes for CASSNGGAGTEAFF. Filled out from reference TRBV28 and TRBJ1-1, the complete variable domain reads DVKVTQSSRYLVKRTGEKVFLECVQDMDHENMFWYRQDPGLGLRLIYFSYDVKMKEKGDIPEGYSVSREKKERFSLILESASTNQTSMYLCASSNGGAGTEAFFGQGTRLTVV.

This sequence joins TRBV19 and TRBJ1-2; no clear D. Germline assignment: CDR1 LNHDA and CDR2 SQIVND (reference sequence). CDR3 size: 14 residues. V lost 1 base to trimming and J lost 8 bases, with 14 bases between them. This CDR3 is CASSIGAARFGYTF. The CDR3 DNA is TGTGCCAGTAGTATAGGGGCAGCTCGGTTCGGCTACACCTTC. The whole variable domain, filled in from reference TRBV19 and TRBJ1-2, reads DGGITQSPKYLFRKEGQNVTLSCEQNLNHDAMYWYRQDPGQGLRLIYYSQIVNDFQKGDIAEGYSVSREKKESFPLTVTSAQKNPTAFYLCASSIGAARFGYTFGSGTRLTVV.

This clonotype came up many times. The rearrangement links TRBV12-3 or TRBV12-4 to TRBJ1-1; maybe TRBD1 (5 bases). The CDR3 loop spans 14 amino acids. V was pared by 5 bases and J by 4 bases, with 14 bases between. CDR3 bases: TGTGCCAGCAGTCCTAGGGGACCGGGCACTGAAGCTTTCTTT. As protein: CASSPRGPGTEAFF.

The chain uses TRBV7-2 and TRBJ2-5; TRBD2 matches at 13 bases. Germline V gene data show CDR1 as SGHTA and CDR2 as FQGNSA. V was clipped by 4 bases and J by 7 bases; unmatched bases: 3. CDR3 length: 14 amino acids. CDR3 protein: CASSSWTSGGTQYF. The CDR3, as DNA: TGTGCCAGCAGCTCTTGGACTAGCGGGGGGACCCAGTACTTC. Based on the CDR3 plus reference TRBV7-2 and TRBJ2-5, the full variable domain is GAGVSQSPSNKVTEKGKDVELRCDPISGHTALYWYRQSLGQGLEFLIYFQGNSAPDKSGLPSDRFSAERTGGSVSTLTIQRTQQEDSAVYLCASSSWTSGGTQYFGPGTRLLVL.

The chain uses TRBV27 and TRBJ1-1, with a tentative D call TRBD1 (6 bases). Germline lookup yields CDR1 MNHEY and CDR2 SMNVEV (reference sequence). Trimming removed 3 bases from V and 8 bases from J, with 10 bases in between. This CDR3 contains 12 residues. Here the CDR3 reads CASSFGGREAFF. The CDR3 DNA reads TGTGCCAGCAGTTTTGGGGGGCGCGAAGCTTTCTTT.

The V call is TRBV7-8, the J call TRBJ2-4; D is ambiguous. The CDR3 covers 16 residues. Germline CDR1 and CDR2: SGHVS and FQNEAQ. Between the trimmed V and J ends, which lost 1 base and 0 bases, there was a span of 10 bases. This CDR3 reads CASSLVADLAKNIQYF. The CDR3 DNA is TGTGCCAGCAGCTTAGTGGCGGACCTAGCCAAAAACATTCAGTACTTC.

This clonotype showed up many times. This chain links TRBV12-3 or TRBV12-4 with TRBJ2-2; the D gene is possibly TRBD1 (7 bases). Trimming pared 6 bases from V and 5 bases from J, leaving 13 bases between. This CDR3 is built from 14 residues. The CDR3 loop is CASRRDSLTGELFF. The CDR3 nucleotides are TGTGCCAGCAGGCGGGACAGCCTAACCGGGGAGCTGTTTTTT.

At least ten counts were recorded for this clonotype. J is TRBJ1-1 and V is TRBV6-5, with TRBD1 as a possible D gene (6 bases). The CDR3 extends over 14 amino acids. Germline lookup yields CDR1 MNHEY and CDR2 SVGAGI. The V end was cut by 4 bases, the J end by 7 bases, with 16 bases between. CDR3 sequence: CASSSTTIRGEAFF. CDR3 DNA: TGTGCCAGCAGTTCCACAACGATCAGGGGTGAAGCTTTCTTT.

At least ten counts were recorded for this clonotype. This chain uses TRBV6-1 with TRBJ1-2, with D tentatively TRBD1 (6 bases). CDR1 and CDR2 (germline): MNHNS, SASEGT. This CDR3 is 16 amino acids long. V was clipped by 6 bases and J by 7 bases, with 24 bases between them. The CDR3 here is CASSPQGWGLVAGYTF. CDR3 sequence (DNA): TGTGCCAGCAGCCCACAAGGGTGGGGGCTTGTTGCTGGCTACACCTTC.

The chain carries TRBV12-3 or TRBV12-4 and TRBJ2-7; 10 nucleotides align to TRBD1. Losses at the gene ends were 3 bases for V and 4 bases for J; bases not matched to a gene: 9. This CDR3 region has 16 residues. The DNA for the CDR3 is TGTGCCAGCAGTTTCAGATCGACAGGGGGCAGGTACGAGCAGTACTTC. It translates to CASSFRSTGGRYEQYF.

The genes are TRBV6-2 or TRBV6-3 and TRBJ2-5; 10 nucleotides align to TRBD2. The CDR3 runs to 14 residues. Germline V gives CDR1 MNHEY, CDR2 SVGEGT. V was pared by 5 bases and J by 5 bases, with 5 bases of the junction left unmatched. The CDR3 spells CASSRAGGYETQYF. The CDR3 DNA reads as TGTGCCAGCAGTAGAGCGGGGGGGTACGAGACCCAGTACTTC.

This clonotype has just one count. The V and J genes are TRBV6-1 and TRBJ1-2; the match to TRBD1 covers 7 bases. Germline assignment: CDR1 MNHNS and CDR2 SASEGT. The length of the CDR3 is 11 residues. Trimming cost V 3 bases and J 12 bases; bases outside gene matches: 4. DNA of the CDR3: TGTGCCAGCAGTGATTGGACAGGCCACACCTTC. Translating gives CASSDWTGHTF.

This clonotype was detected only a few times. This chain uses TRBV6-5 with TRBJ2-7, with D tentatively TRBD1 (6 bases). CDR1 and CDR2 from the germline V gene are MNHEY and SVGAGI. This CDR3 is built from 13 residues. Trimming left V 4 bases short and J 3 bases short, with 10 bases between. CDR3 protein: CASSSRDIYEQYF. The CDR3 DNA reads as TGTGCCAGCAGTTCGAGGGACATCTACGAGCAGTACTTC.

This clonotype was seen ten or more times. This chain connects TRBV28 to TRBJ1-1, with D unclear. CDR3 size: 14 residues. Germline CDR1 and CDR2: MDHEN and SYDVKM. The germline V and J ends were trimmed by 5 bases and 2 bases, with 12 bases remaining between them. The CDR3 nucleotides are TGTGCCAGCAGTACCCACAGCGCTAACACTGAAGCTTTCTTT. Encoded protein: CASSTHSANTEAFF.

This clonotype has a count of ten or more. The genes are TRBV18 and TRBJ1-2; tentatively, D is TRBD1 (5 bases). The V gene's germline CDR1 is KGHSH and CDR2 LQKENI. Trimming removed 5 bases from V and 0 bases from J, with 10 bases in between. CDR3 length: 14 amino acids. The CDR3 DNA reads TGTGCCAGCTCAAACGACAGAACTAACTATGGCTACACCTTC. This gives the protein CASSNDRTNYGYTF.

This chain joins TRBV12-3 or TRBV12-4 and TRBJ2-5, with D perhaps matching TRBD1 (5 bases). V was shortened by 6 bases and J by 5 bases, with 13 bases between the two germline ends. The CDR3 contains 13 residues. CDR3 coding DNA: TGTGCCAGCAGGATCAGGGTAGAGGAGACCCAGTACTTC. As protein: CASRIRVEETQYF.

Comments on this clonotype: The CDR3 ends on some other residue instead of the conserved phenylalanine or tryptophan, so this is likely a read error. The J gene is TRBJ1-5, the V gene TRBV30; 8 bases fit TRBD1. V gave up 8 bases and J gave up 7 bases; unmatched junction bases: 10. Germline CDR1 and CDR2: GTSNPN and SVGIG (reference sequence). This CDR3 is built from 13 residues. Here the CDR3 DNA reads TGTGCCAGACAGGACAGGGCGGGGCAGCCCCAGCATTAT. This codes for CARQDRAGQPQHY.

In the case of this clonotype: The junction does not match germline at one end; this may be a read error. The chain combines TRBV4-2 with TRBJ2-2; D may match TRBD1 or TRBD2 (5 bases each). In germline, CDR1 is LGHNA, CDR2 YNFKEQ. The CDR3 runs 20 residues. In nucleotides, the CDR3 is TGTGCCAGCAGCCACCCCTTCGGACCACAGGCCACGGTGAACACCGGGGATCTGTTTTTT. It translates to CASSHPFGPQATVNTGDLFF.

In this sample, this clonotype turned up many times. J is TRBJ2-7 and V is TRBV20-1, with 9 bases identical to TRBD2. Germline V CDR1 and CDR2: DFQATT, SNEGSKA (reference sequence). The J segment lost 4 bases and the V segment lost 2 bases, leaving 12 bases of the junction unmatched. CDR3 length: 16 amino acids. CDR3 amino acids: CSARPPGGRAAYEQYF. The CDR3 DNA reads TGCAGTGCTAGACCCCCCGGCGGGAGGGCCGCGTACGAGCAGTACTTC.

This clonotype came up many times. The chain uses TRBV7-9 and TRBJ2-7; D not resolved. The CDR3 is 15 amino acids. Germline CDR1 SEHNR, CDR2 FQNEAQ (reference sequence). Trimming left V 1 base short and J 5 bases short, with 15 bases between. CDR3 residues: CASSLGDPGGNEQYF. DNA for the CDR3: TGTGCCAGCAGCTTAGGTGACCCAGGCGGCAACGAGCAGTACTTC. The entire variable domain, with the rest obtained from reference TRBV7-9 and TRBJ2-7, is as follows: DTGVSQNPRHKITKRGQNVTFRCDPISEHNRLYWYRQTLGQGPEFLTYFQNEAQLEKSRLLSDRFSAERPKGSFSTLEIQRTEQGDSAMYLCASSLGDPGGNEQYFGPGTRLTVT.

This clonotype was seen repeatedly, ten times or more. CDR3 sequence reads: CATSDGGRRETQYF. CDR3 DNA sequence: TGTGCCACCAGTGATGGTGGCCGCCGGGAGACCCAGTACTTC. V usage is TRBV24-1 and J usage is TRBJ2-5; D is undetermined. V was trimmed by 3 bases and J by 5 bases, leaving 12 bases between them. Germline assignment: CDR1 KGHDR and CDR2 SFDVKD. The CDR3 contains 14 residues.